A single sample is the source of the 9 T cell receptor beta chains below, sequenced in a study of T cell responses to AZD1222 COVID-19 vaccine. Sequencing used immunoSEQ multiplex PCR; TCRdb keeps in-frame clones, though not all of them. The sample contains roughly 120,000 clones, 70% to 90% of which appear only once. The specimen was peripheral blood, collected on day 0 of MenACWY control vaccination. Source of these receptors: an adult in good health.

The chain employs TRBV5-6 and TRBJ2-1, with TRBD2 as a possible D gene (6 bases). CDR1 and CDR2 (germline): SGHDT, YYEEEE. This CDR3 comprises 16 residues. The germline V and J ends were trimmed by 0 bases and 0 bases, with 10 bases remaining between them. This CDR3 reads CASSLGGDNSYNEQFF. CDR3 nucleotides: TGTGCCAGCAGCTTGGGCGGGGATAACTCCTACAATGAGCAGTTCTTC.

The chain recombines TRBV30 with TRBJ1-5, with D tentatively TRBD1 (5 bases). Germline CDR1 reads GTSNPN; CDR2 reads SVGIG (reference sequence). The CDR3 consists of 13 residues. Deletions cut 3 bases from V and 9 bases from J, with 15 bases between. Here the CDR3 DNA reads TGTGCCTGGAGCATAGGGGCGGCTGGGCCCCAGCATTTT. Translation gives CAWSIGAAGPQHF.

The chain carries TRBV6-4 and TRBJ2-1; 10 nucleotides agree with TRBD1. CDR1 is MRHNA, CDR2 SNTAGT, per germline. Germline trimming cut 8 bases from V and 6 bases from J; bases unmatched to any gene: 7. This CDR3 has 14 residues. CDR3 sequence: CASSGQGFSNEQFF. The CDR3, as DNA: TGTGCCAGCTCGGGACAGGGGTTTTCCAATGAGCAGTTCTTC.

The rearrangement uses TRBV18 and TRBJ2-2, with a weak D call TRBD2 (6 bases). Trimming removed 3 bases from V and 4 bases from J, with 12 bases in between. Germline CDR1 KGHSH, CDR2 LQKENI. The CDR3 is made up of 15 amino acids. The CDR3 region is CASSPQTSFTGELFF. The CDR3 DNA reads as TGTGCCAGCTCACCCCAGACTAGTTTCACCGGGGAGCTGTTTTTT.

The chain has TRBV7-2 and TRBJ2-1, with D perhaps TRBD1 or TRBD2 (6 bases each). Germline V CDR1 and CDR2: SGHTA, FQGNSA. The CDR3 is 14 residues long. V lost 3 bases and J lost 9, with 15 bases in between. In nucleotides, the CDR3 is TGTGCCAGCAGCTTTGGCAGGGGCGGGGTTGAGCAGTTCTTC. Translated, it gives CASSFGRGGVEQFF.

The J gene is TRBJ1-1, the V gene TRBV5-4, with 7 bases matching TRBD1. The trim removed 4 bases at V and 7 bases at J, leaving 10 bases unmatched. The CDR3 runs to 14 residues. Germline V CDR1 and CDR2: SGHNT, YYREEE (reference sequence). The CDR3 reads CASSVTGQADEAFF. CDR3 in DNA: TGTGCCAGCAGCGTGACCGGACAGGCCGATGAAGCTTTCTTT.

The V call is TRBV5-1, the J call TRBJ1-1; perhaps TRBD1 as D (5 bases). Germline CDR1 reads SGHRS; CDR2 reads YFSETQ. Deletions cut 1 base from V and 5 bases from J, with 15 bases between. The length of the CDR3 is 15 residues. CDR3 coding DNA: TGCGCCAGCAGCTTGATGGGGGTGGGTGGGACTGAAGCTTTCTTT. Translating it yields CASSLMGVGGTEAFF. The entire variable domain, with the rest obtained from reference TRBV5-1 and TRBJ1-1, is as follows: KAGVTQTPRYLIKTRGQQVTLSCSPISGHRSVSWYQQTPGQGLQFLFEYFSETQRNKGNFPGRFSGRQFSNSRSEMNVSTLELGDSALYLCASSLMGVGGTEAFFGQGTRLTVV.

The rearrangement uses TRBV30 and TRBJ1-4, with D possibly being TRBD1 (5 bases). This CDR3 is 13 amino acids long. V lost 3 bases and J 2 bases, leaving 7 bases between the germline ends. The germline V gene encodes CDR1 GTSNPN and CDR2 SVGIG (reference sequence). CDR3 sequence: CAWSRDTNEKLFF. CDR3 DNA: TGTGCCTGGAGCCGGGACACTAATGAAAAACTGTTTTTT.

The V call is TRBV2, the J call TRBJ1-2; D is unclear. This CDR3 contains 12 residues. The ends were cut back, 6 bases at V and 8 bases at J, with 13 bases in the middle. Germline-derived CDR1 and CDR2 are SNHLY and FYNNEI. The CDR3 DNA is TGTGCCAGCAGCCCGGACCTGGCGGGCTACACCTTC. Amino acid sequence: CASSPDLAGYTF.